Presented here are 4 T cell receptor beta chains from one specimen sequenced in a study of identifying expanded T cells in peripheral blood. The table came from immunoSEQ multiplex PCR; TCRdb's copy has only in-frame clones and leaves some out. The repertoire has 85,000 to 100,000 clones, around 89% of them found once; the top ten carry 3% to 4%. Sequenced input: blood. The receptors shown here come from a person aged 18 to 75 in good health.

The rearrangement uses TRBV19 and TRBJ2-2, with D unclear. CDR1 is LNHDA and CDR2 is SQIVND in the germline V gene (reference sequence). CDR3 length: 13 amino acids. Trimming cost V 4 bases and J 2 bases, with 5 bases left between them. The CDR3 DNA is TGTGCCAGTAGTACTACAAACACCGGGGAGCTGTTTTTT. This codes for CASSTTNTGELFF.

This sequence joins TRBV5-1 and TRBJ2-3; no clear D. This CDR3 has 14 residues. Germline CDR1 reads SGHRS; CDR2 reads YFSETQ. V lost 3 bases to trimming and J lost 3 bases, with 11 bases between them. For the CDR3, the DNA is TGCGCCAGCAGCTCGGGCGGAGTTACAGATACGCAGTATTTT. Translating it yields CASSSGGVTDTQYF. Variable domain in full (rest from reference TRBV5-1 and TRBJ2-3): KAGVTQTPRYLIKTRGQQVTLSCSPISGHRSVSWYQQTPGQGLQFLFEYFSETQRNKGNFPGRFSGRQFSNSRSEMNVSTLELGDSALYLCASSSGGVTDTQYFGPGTRLTVL.

The chain carries TRBV4-1 and TRBJ2-2; D gene uncertain. V shed 6 bases and J shed 0 bases, with 8 bases lying between them. The CDR3 extends over 14 amino acids. Germline values: CDR1 MGHRA, CDR2 YSYEKL. CDR3 sequence (DNA): TGCGCCAGCAGGATAGGAGCGAACACCGGGGAGCTGTTTTTT. This sequence encodes CASRIGANTGELFF.

The sample holds a few counts of this clone. Here the CDR3 reads CASSETGGNGYTF. The CDR3 region has the DNA TGCGCCAGCAGTGAAACAGGGGGAAATGGCTACACCTTC. This sequence joins TRBV10-1 and TRBJ1-2; 8 bases match TRBD1. CDR3 length: 13 residues. Germline V gene sequence: CDR1 WNHNN, CDR2 SYGVQD (reference sequence). V was clipped by 3 bases and J by 6 bases; unmatched bases: 3.